Listed below are T cell receptor beta chains from one sample, sequenced in a study of sequential checkpoint blockade in melanoma. This table comes from immunoSEQ multiplex PCR, and its TCRdb copy is limited to in-frame clones, with some not included. Counted here are 2,000 to 2,500 clones, about 17% occurring once; the ten biggest clones make up around 12%. Material: tumor tissue (inferred from file names), obtained from a patient given nivolumab and ipilimumab in sequence. The receptors were gathered from a human donor with melanoma. The CDR3 runs from the conserved cysteine through the conserved F or W. The D gene is left open where the match is weak. Expanded clones are given a class, and other clones once, few, many or no size at all.

d_gene	abundance	v_gene	j_gene	CDR3aa	CDR3nt
TRBD1	medium-sized	TRBV11-3	TRBJ1-1	CASSQPGGNTEAFF	TGTGCCAGCAGCCAACCAGGGGGCAACACTGAAGCTTTCTTT
TRBD1	NA	TRBV30	TRBJ1-2	CAWSVGTGGSNGYTF	TGTGCCTGGAGTGTTGGGACAGGGGGCAGTAATGGCTACACCTTC
NA	NA	TRBV30	TRBJ1-6	CAWGGTHGNSPLHF	TGTGCCTGGGGTGGGACGCATGGTAATTCACCCCTCCACTTT
NA	NA	TRBV19	TRBJ2-7	CASSPRTNPYEQYF	TGTGCCAGTAGTCCCCGGACAAATCCCTACGAGCAGTACTTC
TRBD1	medium-sized	TRBV9	TRBJ1-4	CASSSTGGRNEKLFF	TGTGCCAGCAGCTCGACAGGGGGCCGGAATGAAAAACTGTTTTTT
NA	NA	TRBV12-5	TRBJ1-6	CASGFSGYGLSPLHF	TGTGCTAGTGGTTTTTCAGGTTACGGTCTTTCACCCCTCCACTTT
TRBD1	medium-sized	TRBV11-3	TRBJ2-2	CASSLDGTGGTGELFF	TGTGCCAGCAGTCTAGACGGGACAGGGGGTACCGGGGAGCTGTTTTTT
NA	NA	TRBV11-3	TRBJ2-1	CASSSPTGSAEQFF	TGTGCCAGCAGCTCCCCTACTGGTTCGGCTGAGCAGTTCTTC
TRBD1	NA	TRBV11-3	TRBJ2-3	CASSLLGQGNTLRTDTQYF	TGTGCCAGCAGCTTACTCGGACAGGGAAACACACTCCGCACAGATACGCAGTATTTT
NA	NA	TRBV12-2	TRBJ2-2	CASQAGPLFANTGELFF	TGTGCCAGTCAAGCGGGGCCCTTGTTCGCGAACACCGGGGAGCTGTTTTTT
TRBD1	few	TRBV6-8	TRBJ2-2	CASSKPRDREYTGELFF	TGTGCCAGCAGCAAGCCCCGGGACAGGGAGTACACCGGGGAGCTGTTTTTT
NA	NA	TRBV9	TRBJ1-5	CASSGGVNQPQHF	TGTGCCAGCAGCGGAGGGGTCAATCAGCCCCAGCATTTT
NA	NA	TRBV9	TRBJ2-7	CASSVAGGIGEQYF	TGTGCCAGCAGCGTAGCGGGGGGCATTGGCGAGCAGTACTTC
NA	NA	TRBV29-1	TRBJ1-1	CSVGPPGRDTEAFF	TGCAGCGTTGGACCCCCCGGAAGGGACACTGAAGCTTTCTTT
TRBD1	many	TRBV23-1	TRBJ1-1	CASNYITGGEAFF	TGCGCCAGCAACTACATTACAGGGGGTGAAGCTTTCTTT
NA	NA	TRBV29-1	TRBJ2-7	CSVEGRNSYEQYF	TGCAGCGTTGAAGGCAGGAACTCCTACGAGCAGTACTTC
NA	medium-sized	TRBV11-3	TRBJ1-1	CASSFASTGRTVNTEAFF	TGTGCCAGCAGCTTCGCCTCAACGGGACGGACCGTGAACACTGAAGCTTTCTTT
NA	medium-sized	TRBV9	TRBJ1-4	CASSVGGETNEKLFF	TGTGCCAGCAGCGTCGGCGGAGAAACTAATGAAAAACTGTTTTTT
TRBD1	NA	TRBV28	TRBJ1-6	CASSLVSYGTGYNSPLHF	TGTGCCAGCAGTTTAGTCTCGTATGGGACAGGTTATAATTCACCCCTCCACTTT
NA	NA	TRBV11-3	TRBJ2-2	CASSPGGGAGELFF	TGTGCCAGCAGCCCCGGGGGAGGCGCCGGGGAGCTGTTTTTT
TRBD1	few	TRBV28	TRBJ2-7	CASSFAGTGVTEEQYF	TGTGCCAGCAGTTTCGCCGGGACAGGGGTCACGGAGGAGCAGTACTTC
NA	many	TRBV11-3	TRBJ2-7	CASSLTGGSYEQYF	TGTGCCAGCAGCTTAACGGGCGGCTCCTACGAGCAGTACTTC
NA	medium-sized	TRBV9	TRBJ2-3	CASSEGTLNTDTQYF	TGTGCCAGCAGTGAAGGGACTCTCAACACAGATACGCAGTATTTT
TRBD1	medium-sized	TRBV11-3	TRBJ1-1	CASSFRQGNTEAFF	TGTGCCAGCAGCTTCCGACAGGGGAACACTGAAGCTTTCTTT
NA	many	TRBV11-3	TRBJ2-3	CASSLVRGRGSTDTQYF	TGTGCCAGCAGCTTAGTAAGAGGCCGGGGGAGCACAGATACGCAGTATTTT
TRBD1	large	TRBV6-8	TRBJ1-1	CASSPGGGFTEAFF	TGTGCCAGCAGTCCAGGGGGCGGTTTCACTGAAGCTTTCTTT
TRBD1	NA	TRBV9	TRBJ1-1	CASSVGGQGRAFF	TGTGCCAGCAGCGTAGGGGGACAGGGACGGGCTTTCTTT
TRBD1	many	TRBV4-1	TRBJ1-1	CASSLQITGGKEAFF	TGCGCCAGCAGCCTTCAAATAACAGGGGGCAAAGAAGCTTTCTTT
TRBD2	NA	TRBV9	TRBJ2-2	CASSELSGGMTGELFF	TGTGCCAGCAGCGAGCTTAGCGGGGGGATGACCGGGGAGCTGTTTTTT
NA	few	TRBV4-1	TRBJ1-6	CASSQFHLLTYNSPLHF	TGCGCCAGCAGCCAATTTCACTTATTGACCTATAATTCACCCCTCCACTTT
NA	few	TRBV18	TRBJ1-2	CASSPPGGTNYGYTF	TGTGCCAGCTCACCACCGGGGGGAACTAACTATGGCTACACCTTC
TRBD1	NA	TRBV15	TRBJ2-2	CATSRDRGTGGPGELFF	TGTGCCACCAGCAGAGATCGAGGGACAGGGGGTCCCGGGGAGCTGTTTTTT
NA	NA	TRBV18	TRBJ2-7	CASSPTDGTYEQYF	TGTGCCAGCTCACCTACGGACGGCACCTACGAGCAGTACTTC
NA	few	TRBV6-7	TRBJ1-5	CASSAFQPQHF	TGTGCCAGCAGTGCGTTTCAGCCCCAGCATTTT
NA	medium-sized	TRBV6-8	TRBJ2-1	CASSLIFNEQFF	TGTGCCAGCAGTTTAATCTTCAATGAGCAGTTCTTC
NA	medium-sized	TRBV23-1	TRBJ2-1	CASSQGADSYNEQFF	TGCGCCAGCAGCCAAGGGGCAGACTCCTACAATGAGCAGTTCTTC
TRBD2	few	TRBV11-3	TRBJ2-7	CASSSRLAGGPYQYF	TGTGCCAGCAGCTCAAGACTAGCGGGGGGGCCCTATCAGTACTTC
TRBD2	NA	TRBV6-8	TRBJ2-5	CASTFGANRGGLEGTQYF	TGTGCCAGCACCTTCGGGGCCAATCGCGGGGGTCTTGAGGGCACCCAGTACTTC
TRBD2	few	TRBV5-1	TRBJ2-5	CASSWGRVDTYGETQYF	TGCGCCAGCAGCTGGGGGAGGGTGGATACCTACGGAGAGACCCAGTACTTC
NA	many	TRBV11-3	TRBJ2-6	CASSFRVGANVLTF	TGTGCCAGCAGCTTTCGGGTGGGGGCCAACGTCCTGACTTTC
TRBD1	few	TRBV12-5	TRBJ2-7	CASGRDRAEQYF	TGTGCCAGCGGACGGGACAGGGCCGAGCAGTACTTC
TRBD1	NA	TRBV14	TRBJ1-2	CASSPFLGQGVYGYTF	TGTGCCAGCAGCCCTTTTCTGGGACAGGGGGTCTATGGCTACACCTTC
NA	medium-sized	TRBV9	TRBJ2-2	CASSPQIDGELFF	TGTGCCAGCAGCCCCCAGATCGACGGGGAGCTGTTTTTT
NA	medium-sized	TRBV6-8	TRBJ1-5	CASSYGGSGYSNQPQHF	TGTGCCAGCAGTTACGGTGGGTCAGGGTATAGCAATCAGCCCCAGCATTTT
TRBD1	few	TRBV6-8	TRBJ2-3	CASSYGTGVTDTQYF	TGTGCCAGCAGTTACGGGACAGGGGTCACAGATACGCAGTATTTT
TRBD2	few	TRBV6-8	TRBJ2-7	CASSRQSGGPYEQYF	TGTGCCAGCAGCCGACAGAGCGGGGGGCCCTACGAGCAGTACTTC
TRBD2	medium-sized	TRBV11-3	TRBJ2-5	CASSYSGSQETQYF	TGTGCCAGCAGCTATAGCGGGTCCCAAGAGACCCAGTACTTC
NA	medium-sized	TRBV6-8	TRBJ1-3	CASSRVAANTIYF	TGTGCCAGCAGTCGTGTCGCGGCCAACACCATATATTTT
NA	NA	TRBV10-3	TRBJ1-2	CAISESFSSGYTF	TGTGCCATCAGTGAGTCTTTTTCGAGCGGCTACACCTTC